The rows below give T cell receptor beta chains drawn from one sample of a study of blood T cell repertoires in COVID-19. Using immunoSEQ multiplex PCR, the repertoire was profiled, and TCRdb retains in-frame clones only, with some absent. The sample has some 310,000 clones, around 90% seen once. Input material: peripheral blood. Receptors originate from a man between 45 and 60 years old with active or convalescent COVID-19. The CDR3 runs from the conserved cysteine through the conserved F or W. Each record gives: D gene, clone size, J gene, V gene, CDR3 DNA, CDR3 protein. D genes are given only for firm matches. Size is omitted from some rows. Given values are once, few, many or a class for expanded clones.

>NA|few|TRBJ2-1|TRBV2
TGTGCCAGCAGTGCCGACTTCTCCTACAATGAGCAGTTCTTC
CASSADFSYNEQFF
>TRBD1|NA|TRBJ1-6|TRBV6-4
TGTGCCAGCAGGATGACAGGGTATAATTCACCCCTCCACTTT
CASRMTGYNSPLHF
>NA|NA|TRBJ1-1|TRBV6-2/TRBV6-3
TGTGCCAGCAGTTACCTCTCCGGGGAAAGGAGGCTCACGAACACTGAAGCTTTCTTT
CASSYLSGERRLTNTEAFF
>TRBD2|NA|TRBJ2-2|TRBV9
TGTGCCAGCACTACCCTTCTAGCGGGAGAGGGCGGGGAGCTGTTTTTT
CASTTLLAGEGGELFF
>NA|NA|TRBJ2-2|TRBV4-2
TGTGCCAGCACCCCGAGCTATCCCTCGAACACCGGGGAGCTGTTTTTT
CASTPSYPSNTGELFF
>NA|NA|TRBJ1-4|TRBV7-9
TGTGCCAGCAGCTTAGCGCGGAGGGGAGGGGATGAAAAACTGTTTTTT
CASSLARRGGDEKLFF
>NA|NA|TRBJ1-4|TRBV3-1/TRBV3-2
TGTGCCAGCAGCCAAGAGGGTAGGGGAAAACTGTTTTTT
CASSQEGRGKLFF
>NA|NA|TRBJ2-1|TRBV24-1
TGTGCCACCAGTGATCCGGAGCAGGGCCTGCATAACAATGAGCAGTTCTTC
CATSDPEQGLHNNEQFF
>NA|NA|TRBJ2-7|TRBV5-1
TGCGCCAGCAGCCCGGGAAACCGGGCCACGGGTGGGTACGAGCAGTACTTC
CASSPGNRATGGYEQYF
>TRBD1|NA|TRBJ1-1|TRBV29-1
TGCAGCGGCCGAGTGGGACAGGGAGGTACTGAAGCTTTCTTT
CSGRVGQGGTEAFF
>NA|NA|TRBJ2-1|TRBV5-1
TGCGCCAGCAACAGGCCGTGGGGCAATGAGCAGTTCTTC
CASNRPWGNEQFF
>TRBD1|NA|TRBJ2-1|TRBV7-7
TGTGCCAGCAGTCCCGGGACAGATATTTACAATGAGCAGTTCTTC
CASSPGTDIYNEQFF
>NA|few|TRBJ2-7|TRBV28
TGTGCCAGCAGTCCTCCTCCGGGAGTGAGGAACGAGCAGTACTTC
CASSPPPGVRNEQYF
>TRBD1|NA|TRBJ2-6|TRBV30
TGTGCCTGGAACCGGGACAGGGTATCCTCTGGGGCCAACGTCCTGACTTTC
CAWNRDRVSSGANVLTF
>NA|NA|TRBJ2-7|TRBV7-2
TGTGCCAGCAAGGCCGAGACAGCATCCTACGAGCAGTACTTC
CASKAETASYEQYF
>NA|few|TRBJ1-1|TRBV6-5
TGTGCCAGCGGCAGGACTTCGAACACTGAAGCTTTCTTT
CASGRTSNTEAFF
>NA|NA|TRBJ2-1|TRBV2
TGTGCCAGCAGTGGGTCCGGGTCGAGCTCCTACAATGAGCAGTTCTTC
CASSGSGSSSYNEQFF
>TRBD2|NA|TRBJ2-1|TRBV10-3
TGTGCCATCAGCCTAGACCTAGCGGGGGGGTACAATGAGCAGTTCTTC
CAISLDLAGGYNEQFF
>NA|NA|TRBJ1-2|TRBV5-4
TGTGCCAGCAGCTTGTCGGGATCTATGGGCTACACCTTC
CASSLSGSMGYTF
>TRBD1|NA|TRBJ1-5|TRBV28
TGTGCCAGCAGTTCCCCAGGGGACAGTATCGGCCAGCCCCAGCATTTT
CASSSPGDSIGQPQHF
>TRBD2|NA|TRBJ2-3|TRBV7-7
TGTGCCAGCAGTAAGACTAGCGAAAACTTGGATACGCAGTATTTT
CASSKTSENLDTQYF
>NA|NA|TRBJ2-7|TRBV21-1
TGTGCCAGCAGCAAATTCAGGCAGGGGCGTCCCTACGAGCAGTACTTC
CASSKFRQGRPYEQYF